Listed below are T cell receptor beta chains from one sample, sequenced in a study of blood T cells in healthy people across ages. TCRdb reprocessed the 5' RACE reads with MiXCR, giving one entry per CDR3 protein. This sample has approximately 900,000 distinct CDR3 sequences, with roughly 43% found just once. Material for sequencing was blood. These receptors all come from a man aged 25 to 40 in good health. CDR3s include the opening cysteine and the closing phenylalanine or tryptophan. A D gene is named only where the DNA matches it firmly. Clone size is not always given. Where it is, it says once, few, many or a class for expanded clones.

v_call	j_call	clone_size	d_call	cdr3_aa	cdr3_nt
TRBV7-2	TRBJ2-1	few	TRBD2	CASSLAALGGGYNEQFF	TGTGCCAGCAGCTTAGCGGCTCTGGGCGGGGGTTACAATGAGCAGTTCTTC
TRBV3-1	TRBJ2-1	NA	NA	CASSQEQTRGETQFF	TGTGCCAGCAGCCAAGAACAGACGCGCGGGGAGACCCAGTTCTTC
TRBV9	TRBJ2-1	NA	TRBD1	CASSAWDSISYNEQFF	TGTGCCAGCAGCGCCTGGGACAGCATCTCCTACAATGAGCAGTTCTTC
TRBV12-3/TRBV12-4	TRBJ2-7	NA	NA	CASSSPAGATYEQYF	TGTGCCAGCAGTTCCCCCGCAGGGGCCACCTACGAGCAGTACTTC
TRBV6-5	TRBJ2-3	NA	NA	CASSYTPGDTQYF	TGTGCCAGCAGTTACACACCGGGAGATACGCAGTATTTT
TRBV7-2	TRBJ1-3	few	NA	CASSLGAGRSGNTIYF	TGTGCCAGCAGCTTAGGGGCAGGTCGCTCTGGAAACACCATATATTTT
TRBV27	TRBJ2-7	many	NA	CASSLQVSYEQYF	TGTGCCAGCAGCTTACAGGTATCCTACGAGCAGTACTTC
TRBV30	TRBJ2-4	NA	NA	CAWSVVEGGPGEQYF	TGTGCCTGGAGTGTCGTGGAGGGGGGGCCGGGTGAGCAGTACTTC
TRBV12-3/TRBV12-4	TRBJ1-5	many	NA	CASSFNSNQPQHF	TGTGCCAGCAGTTTTAATAGCAATCAGCCCCAGCATTTT
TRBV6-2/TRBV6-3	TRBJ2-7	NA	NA	CASVPGTPSSYEQYF	TGTGCCAGCGTACCGGGGACTCCGAGCTCCTACGAGCAGTACTTC
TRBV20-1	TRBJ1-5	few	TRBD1	CSACDPGTGSQPQHF	TGCAGTGCTTGCGACCCCGGGACAGGGAGTCAGCCCCAGCATTTT
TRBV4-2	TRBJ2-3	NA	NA	CASSQYEGTDTQYF	TGTGCCAGCAGCCAATACGAGGGGACAGATACGCAGTATTTT
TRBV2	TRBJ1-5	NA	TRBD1	CASSVEDRIYSNQPQHF	TGTGCCAGCAGTGTTGAGGACAGGATATATAGCAATCAGCCCCAGCATTTT
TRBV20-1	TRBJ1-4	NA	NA	CSARPGTPNEKLFF	TGCAGTGCTAGACCCGGGACACCGAATGAAAAACTGTTTTTT
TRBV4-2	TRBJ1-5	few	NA	CASSQDLTVTNQPQHF	TGTGCCAGCAGCCAAGATTTGACAGTTACGAATCAGCCCCAGCATTTT
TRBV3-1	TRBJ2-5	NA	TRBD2	CASSPLLAVEQYF	TGTGCCAGCAGCCCACTACTAGCGGTTGAGCAGTACTTC
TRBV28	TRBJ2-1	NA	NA	CAIRGGTALSYNEQFF	TGTGCCATCAGGGGGGGGACAGCCCTCTCCTACAATGAGCAGTTCTTC
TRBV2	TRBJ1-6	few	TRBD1	CASRDRGLDSPLHF	TGTGCCAGCAGAGACAGGGGCCTGGATTCACCCCTCCACTTT
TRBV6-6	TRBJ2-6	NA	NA	CASSYLSPVSGANVLTF	TGTGCTAGCAGTTACCTATCCCCCGTCTCTGGGGCCAACGTCCTGACTTTC
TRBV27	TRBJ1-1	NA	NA	CASSAFNTEAFF	TGTGCCAGCTCAGCGTTTAACACTGAAGCTTTCTTT